The sample holds a few counts of the clone carrying this TCR beta chain. The data derive from a study of blood T cell repertoires in COVID-19. Study details: The United States, Italy and Spain were the sources of the acute and convalescent COVID-19 samples. Sources were T cells, B-cell-depleted T cells, or PBMCs; the material itself was cDNA or gDNA.

Losses at the gene ends were 0 bases for V and 2 bases for J; bases not matched to a gene: 8. Germline lookup yields CDR1 SGDLS and CDR2 YYNGEE. The CDR3 runs 16 residues. The data were produced by immunoSEQ multiplex PCR, yet TCRdb's version contains in-frame clones alone and is incomplete. The data show around 43,000 clones, approximately 80% seen once. The chain carries TRBV9 and TRBJ2-7; the match to TRBD2 covers 7 bases. The sequencing sample was made of peripheral blood. The source is a human donor in a cohort sampled during active COVID-19. The CDR3 DNA reads as TGTGCCAGCAGCGTAGGGGAGGGCATCCCGACCTACGAGCAGTACTTC. This codes for CASSVGEGIPTYEQYF.